The 4 T cell receptor beta chains listed next were all sequenced from one sample in a study of CD8 T cells in Susac syndrome. RNA in amounts of about 0.5 to 1 ug was reverse transcribed with random hexamers. TCRdb independently ran MiXCR on the immunoSEQ multiplex PCR reads; one entry per CDR3 protein. In the table there are under 150,000 distinct CDR3 sequences, roughly 94% of which are singletons. The sample was CD4+ T cells from PBMCs. The receptors here all came from a human donor with Susac syndrome.

The chain recombines TRBV12-3 or TRBV12-4 with TRBJ1-1; the D is unclear. Trimming left V 1 base short and J 1 base short, with 10 bases between. This CDR3 contains 15 residues. The CDR3 DNA reads TGTGCCAGCAGTTTAGGCAGCGGACGGAACACTGAAGCTTTCTTT. It translates to CASSLGSGRNTEAFF.

The chain links TRBV29-1 to TRBJ1-1; 10 nucleotides agree with TRBD1. Germline loops: CDR1 SQVTM, CDR2 ANQGSEA. This CDR3 has 13 amino acids. The trim removed 7 bases at V and 8 bases at J, leaving 10 bases unmatched. DNA for the CDR3: TGCAGCGCGACAGGGGGCGCGGGCGTAGAAGCTTTCTTT. Its protein product is CSATGGAGVEAFF.

The V call is TRBV29-1, the J call TRBJ1-1; no clear D gene. V lost 6 bases and J 3 bases, leaving 14 bases between the germline ends. The CDR3 totals 13 residues. Germline V gives CDR1 SQVTM, CDR2 ANQGSEA. CDR3 in DNA: TGCAGCGTCTCAGGTGAATATGACACTGAAGCTTTCTTT. Translation: CSVSGEYDTEAFF.

This sequence joins TRBV5-4 and TRBJ2-5; no clear D gene. The CDR3 has 14 amino acids. Deletions cut 0 bases from V and 4 bases from J, with 10 bases between. Germline V gene sequence: CDR1 SGHNT, CDR2 YYREEE (reference sequence). In DNA, the CDR3 is TGTGCCAGCAGCTTGGTTGCAGGACGAGAGACCCAGTACTTC. As protein: CASSLVAGRETQYF.